The 19 T cell receptor beta chains below come from one sample, sequenced in a study of blood T cell repertoires in COVID-19. Profiled with immunoSEQ multiplex PCR; TCRdb holds only in-frame clones, not every one. The sample has roughly 220,000 clones; around four fifths are singletons. The sample consisted of peripheral blood. The receptors originated from a woman older than 75 with COVID-19, enrolled during active disease.

The rearrangement links TRBV5-1 to TRBJ2-5; a weak D match, TRBD2 (5 bases). CDR3 length: 14 residues. CDR1 is SGHRS, CDR2 YFSETQ, per germline. Trimming took off 2 bases at V and 4 bases at J, with 12 bases between the two ends. The CDR3 loop is CASSLATAVETQYF. For the CDR3, the DNA is TGCGCCAGCAGCTTAGCCACAGCGGTAGAGACCCAGTACTTC.

The chain joins TRBV19 to TRBJ2-7; TRBD1 matches 10 bases. Unmatched junction bases numbered 12, after V lost 5 bases and J lost 2 bases. This CDR3 is built from 17 residues. Germline V gives CDR1 LNHDA, CDR2 SQIVND (reference sequence). The CDR3 DNA reads as TGTGCCAGTAGTGCCTTCGCCGGGACAGGGGCCCCCTACGAGCAGTACTTC. This encodes CASSAFAGTGAPYEQYF.

The J gene is TRBJ2-3, the V gene TRBV5-6; 9 nucleotides line up with TRBD2. Germline assignment: CDR1 SGHDT and CDR2 YYEEEE. This CDR3 region has 16 residues. J was trimmed by 2 bases and V by 1 base; bases with no gene match: 5. CDR3 in DNA: TGTGCCAGCAGCTTGAGGCTAGCGGGAATCACAGATACGCAGTATTTT. This translates into CASSLRLAGITDTQYF.

This clone has a handful of counts. The chain's CDR3 is CAISGVGMNTEAFF. The CDR3, as DNA: TGTGCCATTTCAGGGGTGGGTATGAACACTGAAGCTTTCTTT. This chain links TRBV10-3 with TRBJ1-1, with D tentatively TRBD1 (6 bases). Per germline, CDR1 ENHRY and CDR2 SYGVKD. V was shortened by 9 bases and J by 0 bases, with 14 bases between the two germline ends. The CDR3 totals 14 residues.

This clone was picked up one time. The chain employs TRBV13 and TRBJ1-4; TRBD1 matches at 7 bases. V gave up 5 bases and J gave up 8 bases; unmatched junction bases: 5. The CDR3 contains 13 residues. The germline CDR1 and CDR2 sequences are PRHDT and FYEKMQ (reference sequence). The CDR3 DNA follows: TGTGCCAGCAGCCCTGGACAGGTAGAAAAACTGTTTTTT. Amino acids: CASSPGQVEKLFF.

V and J are TRBV5-4 and TRBJ2-1; TRBD2 aligns across 12 bases. Trimming at V came to 2 bases and at J to 10 bases, leaving 4 bases not matched to a gene. Germline loops: CDR1 SGHNT, CDR2 YYREEE (reference sequence). The CDR3 runs to 14 residues. CDR3 region: CASSFRTSGTEQFF. The CDR3 nucleotides are TGTGCCAGCAGCTTCCGGACTAGCGGGACGGAGCAGTTCTTC.

The chain employs TRBV5-1 and TRBJ2-1, with TRBD1 matching over 7 bases. The CDR3 consists of 14 residues. Trimming at V came to 4 bases and at J to 7 bases, leaving 8 bases not matched to a gene. CDR1 and CDR2 (germline): SGHRS, YFSETQ. CDR3 coding DNA: TGCGCCAGCAGCGAACAGGGGTCGGGGAATGAGCAGTTCTTC. Its translation: CASSEQGSGNEQFF.

This clone appeared once. The chain combines TRBV13 with TRBJ1-2, with TRBD1 matching 9 bases. Germline values: CDR1 PRHDT, CDR2 FYEKMQ (reference sequence). This CDR3 has 15 amino acids. J gave up 7 bases and V 1 base, and 7 bases lay outside the gene matches. The CDR3 sequence is CASSLVPGTGFGYTF. DNA of the CDR3: TGTGCCAGCAGCTTAGTCCCCGGGACAGGGTTTGGCTACACCTTC.

This sequence joins TRBV5-1 and TRBJ1-1, with D unresolved. Germline CDR1 reads SGHRS; CDR2 reads YFSETQ. V dropped 0 bases and J dropped 1 base, with 13 bases sitting between them. CDR3 length: 16 amino acids. The CDR3 here is CASSLELGLGNTEAFF. The CDR3 region has the DNA TGCGCCAGCAGCTTGGAACTGGGCCTGGGGAACACTGAAGCTTTCTTT. Together with reference TRBV5-1 and TRBJ1-1, the CDR3 gives the full variable domain: KAGVTQTPRYLIKTRGQQVTLSCSPISGHRSVSWYQQTPGQGLQFLFEYFSETQRNKGNFPGRFSGRQFSNSRSEMNVSTLELGDSALYLCASSLELGLGNTEAFFGQGTRLTVV.

This rearrangement joins TRBV18 to TRBJ1-2; D is possibly TRBD1 (5 bases). The CDR3 length is 15 residues. Trimming took 3 bases from V and 4 from J, leaving 15 bases between them. Germline V gene lookup returns CDR1 KGHSH and CDR2 LQKENI. CDR3 residues: CASSPGSGGAYGYTF. DNA for the CDR3: TGTGCCAGCTCACCCGGGTCCGGAGGGGCCTATGGCTACACCTTC.

This clone was observed at least ten times. Other DNA sequences within the sample encode an identical CDR3. The rearrangement joins TRBV7-9 to TRBJ2-7; 10 bases match TRBD1. The CDR3 has 14 residues. Per germline, CDR1 SEHNR and CDR2 FQNEAQ (reference sequence). The trim removed 7 bases at V and 1 base at J, leaving 4 bases unmatched. CDR3 nucleotide sequence: TGTGCCAGCATTCCGGGACAGGGGTCCTACGAGCAGTACTTC. Residues: CASIPGQGSYEQYF.

The V gene is TRBV7-2, the J gene TRBJ1-1; D is ambiguous. Trimming left V 5 bases short and J 1 base short, with 14 bases between. Germline lookup yields CDR1 SGHTA and CDR2 FQGNSA. This CDR3 spans 15 amino acids. The CDR3 region is CASSAPGRGNTEAFF. In nucleotides, the CDR3 is TGTGCCAGCAGCGCCCCGGGAAGAGGGAACACTGAAGCTTTCTTT.

The V gene is TRBV7-2, the J gene TRBJ1-5; D not resolved. The germline V gene has CDR1 SGHTA and CDR2 FQGNSA. V was clipped by 6 bases and J by 2 bases, with 17 bases between them. The CDR3 consists of 16 residues. CDR3 loop: CASSPSPGPGNQPQHF. DNA for the CDR3: TGTGCCAGCAGTCCATCCCCCGGTCCGGGCAATCAGCCCCAGCATTTT.

The chain combines TRBV3-1 (or the pseudogene TRBV3-2) with TRBJ2-2; 10 bases are a match to TRBD1. V shed 3 bases, J shed 5 bases, and the junction held 6 bases outside the gene matches. The CDR3 contains 16 residues. Germline V lookup: CDR1 LGHDT, CDR2 YNNKEL (reference sequence). This CDR3 is CASSQAGQGRTGELFF. CDR3 nucleotide sequence: TGTGCCAGCAGCCAGGCGGGACAGGGGAGGACCGGGGAGCTGTTTTTT.

The count of this clone is one. The chain combines TRBV3-1 (or the pseudogene TRBV3-2) with TRBJ2-2; D ambiguous. V lost 1 base and J 2 bases, leaving 8 bases between the germline ends. The length of the CDR3 is 15 residues. CDR1 is LGHDT, CDR2 YNNKEL, per germline (reference sequence). CDR3 DNA: TGTGCCAGCAGCCAAGGCTCAGGAAACACCGGGGAGCTGTTTTTT. Amino acids: CASSQGSGNTGELFF.

The V call is TRBV29-1, the J call TRBJ2-5; 12 bases align to TRBD2. Germline CDR1 and CDR2: SQVTM and ANQGSEA. V shed 4 bases, J shed 5 bases, and the junction held 8 bases outside the gene matches. The CDR3 extends over 15 amino acids. CDR3 in DNA: TGCAGCGTTGGTCCTAGCGGGGGGGCCTGGGAGACCCAGTACTTC. Amino acid sequence: CSVGPSGGAWETQYF.

The rearrangement joins TRBV3-1 (or the pseudogene TRBV3-2) to TRBJ1-1, with D unresolved. CDR1 is LGHDT and CDR2 is YNNKEL in the germline V gene (reference sequence). Trimming stripped 3 bases from V and 3 bases from J, with 8 bases between. The CDR3 is made up of 13 amino acids. The CDR3 region is CASSHRLYTEAFF. CDR3 DNA sequence: TGTGCCAGCAGCCACAGGCTATACACTGAAGCTTTCTTT.

The J gene is TRBJ2-7, the V gene TRBV5-1; 9 positions match TRBD1. Germline V lookup: CDR1 SGHRS, CDR2 YFSETQ. The CDR3 is made up of 14 amino acids. The V gene end was trimmed by 4 bases and the J gene end by 9 bases; junction bases not matched to a gene: 11. Here the CDR3 reads CASSPPRTGERQYF. The CDR3 DNA is TGCGCCAGCAGCCCCCCCCGGACAGGGGAAAGGCAGTACTTC.

A few counts support this clone. This chain connects TRBV18 to TRBJ1-2; D unclear. Germline values: CDR1 KGHSH, CDR2 LQKENI. The CDR3 has 15 amino acids. V lost 5 bases, J lost 4 bases, and 17 bases lay in between. Written as DNA, the CDR3 is TGTGCCAGCTCATCAAACGAAGTGGAGGGCTATGGCTACACCTTC. It codes for CASSSNEVEGYGYTF.